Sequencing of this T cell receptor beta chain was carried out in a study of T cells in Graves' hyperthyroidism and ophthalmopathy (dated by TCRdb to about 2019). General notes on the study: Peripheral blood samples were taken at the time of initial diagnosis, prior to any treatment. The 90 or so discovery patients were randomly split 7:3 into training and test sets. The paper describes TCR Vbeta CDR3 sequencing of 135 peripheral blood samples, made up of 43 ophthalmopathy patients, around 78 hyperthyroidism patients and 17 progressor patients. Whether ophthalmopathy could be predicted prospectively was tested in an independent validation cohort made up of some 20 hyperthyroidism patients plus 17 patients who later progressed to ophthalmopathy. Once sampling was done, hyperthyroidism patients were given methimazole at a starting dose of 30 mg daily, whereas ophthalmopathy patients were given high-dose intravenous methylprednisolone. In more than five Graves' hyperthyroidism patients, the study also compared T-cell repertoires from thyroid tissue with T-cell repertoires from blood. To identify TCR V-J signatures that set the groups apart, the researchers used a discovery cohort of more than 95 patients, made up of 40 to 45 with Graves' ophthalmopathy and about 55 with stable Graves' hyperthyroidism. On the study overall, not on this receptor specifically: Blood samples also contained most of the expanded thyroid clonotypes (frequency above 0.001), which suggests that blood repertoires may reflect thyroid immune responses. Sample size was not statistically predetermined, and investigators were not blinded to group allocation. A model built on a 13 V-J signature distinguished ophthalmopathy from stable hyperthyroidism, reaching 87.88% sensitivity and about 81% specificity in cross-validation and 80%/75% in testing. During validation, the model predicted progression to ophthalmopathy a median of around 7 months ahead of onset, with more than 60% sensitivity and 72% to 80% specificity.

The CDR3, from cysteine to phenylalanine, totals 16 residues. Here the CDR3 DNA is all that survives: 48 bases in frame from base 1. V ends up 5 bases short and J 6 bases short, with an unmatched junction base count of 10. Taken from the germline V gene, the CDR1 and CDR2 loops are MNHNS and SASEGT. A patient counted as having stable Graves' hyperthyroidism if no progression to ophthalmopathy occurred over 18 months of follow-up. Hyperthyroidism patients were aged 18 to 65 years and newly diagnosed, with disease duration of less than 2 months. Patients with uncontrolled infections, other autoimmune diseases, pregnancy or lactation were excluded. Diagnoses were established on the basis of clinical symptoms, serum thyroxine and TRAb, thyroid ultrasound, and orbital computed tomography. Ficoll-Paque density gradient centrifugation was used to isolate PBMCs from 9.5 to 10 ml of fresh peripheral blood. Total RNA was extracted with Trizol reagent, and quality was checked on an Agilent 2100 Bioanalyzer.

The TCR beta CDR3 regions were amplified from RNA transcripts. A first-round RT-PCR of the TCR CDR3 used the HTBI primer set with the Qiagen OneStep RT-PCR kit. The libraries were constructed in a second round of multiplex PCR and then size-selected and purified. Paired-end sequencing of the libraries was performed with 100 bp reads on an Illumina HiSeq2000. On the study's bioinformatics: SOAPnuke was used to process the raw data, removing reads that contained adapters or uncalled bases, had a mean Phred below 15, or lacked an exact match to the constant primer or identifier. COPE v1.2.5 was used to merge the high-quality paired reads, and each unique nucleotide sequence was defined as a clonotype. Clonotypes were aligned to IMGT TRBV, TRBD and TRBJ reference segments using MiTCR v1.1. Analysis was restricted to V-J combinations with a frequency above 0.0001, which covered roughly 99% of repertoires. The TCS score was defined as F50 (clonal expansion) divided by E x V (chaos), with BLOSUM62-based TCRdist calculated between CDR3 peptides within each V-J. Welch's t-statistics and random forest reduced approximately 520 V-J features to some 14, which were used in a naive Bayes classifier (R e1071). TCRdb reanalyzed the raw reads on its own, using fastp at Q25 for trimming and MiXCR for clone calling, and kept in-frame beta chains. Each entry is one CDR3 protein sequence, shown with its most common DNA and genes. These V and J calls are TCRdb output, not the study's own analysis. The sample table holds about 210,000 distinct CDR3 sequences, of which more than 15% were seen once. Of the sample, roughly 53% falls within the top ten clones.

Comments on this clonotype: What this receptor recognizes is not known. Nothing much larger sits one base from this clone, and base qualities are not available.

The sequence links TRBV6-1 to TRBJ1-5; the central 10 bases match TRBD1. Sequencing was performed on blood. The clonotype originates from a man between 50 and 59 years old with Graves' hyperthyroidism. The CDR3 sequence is CASSPSWDRGGQPQHF. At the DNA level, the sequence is TGTGCCAGCAGTCCGTCCTGGGACAGGGGAGGTCAGCCCCAGCATTTT.